The 2 T cell receptor beta chains below come from one sample, sequenced in a study of T-cell reconstitution after alpha-beta-depleted transplantation in children. Unique molecular identifiers tagged the TCRbeta library. TCRdb re-derived calls from the PCR reads in MiXCR, one entry per CDR3 protein. The sample lists 15,000 or so distinct CDR3 sequences; roughly 4.7% were seen once. Here the sequenced sample was PBMCs, taken before TCRalphabeta/CD19-depleted stem cell transplant. These receptors were obtained from a boy younger than 18 with acute lymphoblastic leukemia, due to receive a stem cell transplant.

This clonotype was counted many times. The rearrangement uses TRBV19 and TRBJ2-1; D call uncertain. CDR3 length: 15 residues. Germline V gives CDR1 LNHDA, CDR2 SQIVND (reference sequence). Trimming took off 0 bases at V and 8 bases at J, with 14 bases between the two ends. The CDR3 region has the DNA TGTGCCAGTAGTATAGATAGAGAGCAAACCTATGAGCAGTTCTTC. Amino acid sequence: CASSIDREQTYEQFF.

This clonotype is categorized as medium-sized. The rearrangement links TRBV7-3 to TRBJ2-1, with TRBD1 as a possible D gene (6 bases). The CDR3 loop spans 13 amino acids. Deletions cut 6 bases from V and 5 bases from J, with 11 bases between. CDR1 SGHTA and CDR2 FQGTGA come from the germline V gene. Written as DNA, the CDR3 is TGTGCCAGCAGACGGGACAACGACAATGAGCAGTTCTTC. It translates to CASRRDNDNEQFF.